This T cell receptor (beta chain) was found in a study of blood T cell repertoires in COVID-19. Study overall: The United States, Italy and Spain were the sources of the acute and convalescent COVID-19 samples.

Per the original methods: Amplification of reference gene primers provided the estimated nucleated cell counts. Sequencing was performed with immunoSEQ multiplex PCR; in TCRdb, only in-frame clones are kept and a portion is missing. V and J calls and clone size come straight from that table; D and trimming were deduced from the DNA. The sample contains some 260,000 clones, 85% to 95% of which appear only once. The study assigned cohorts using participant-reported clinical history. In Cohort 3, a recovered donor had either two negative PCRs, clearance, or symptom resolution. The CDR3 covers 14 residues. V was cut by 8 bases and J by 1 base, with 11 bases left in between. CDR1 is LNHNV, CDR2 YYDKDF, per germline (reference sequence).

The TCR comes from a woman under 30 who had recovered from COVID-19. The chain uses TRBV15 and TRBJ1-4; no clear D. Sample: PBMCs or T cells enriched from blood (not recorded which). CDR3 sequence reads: CATRSARTNEKLFF. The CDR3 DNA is TGTGCCACCCGTTCAGCGCGAACTAATGAAAAACTGTTTTTT. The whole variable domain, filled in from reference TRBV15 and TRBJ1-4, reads DAMVIQNPRYQVTQFGKPVTLSCSQTLNHNVMYWYQQKSSQAPKLLFHYYDKDFNNEADTPDNFQSRRPNTSFCFLDIRSPGLGDTAMYLCATRSARTNEKLFFGSGTQLSVL.